The clone carrying this TCR beta chain appeared a single time. Here immunoSEQ multiplex PCR was the method, and the copy in TCRdb shows in-frame clones only, minus some. The sample yields 30,000 to 45,000 clones, 65% to 90% seen once. The data derive from a study of preoperative IRX-2 immunotherapy in early breast cancer. The CDR3 spans 14 residues. Trimming took off 2 bases at V and 5 bases at J, with 12 bases between the two ends. CDR1 and CDR2 (germline): SGHNT, YENEEA. The treatment denotes: preoperative locoregional IRX-2 cytokine immunotherapy. Samples came from a phase Ib trial of preoperative locoregional IRX-2 cytokine immunotherapy.

This TCR derives from a human donor with breast cancer. This rearrangement joins TRBV11-3 to TRBJ1-1; tentatively, D is TRBD1 (5 bases). The material was lymph node tissue, obtained after IRX-2 immunotherapy. The CDR3 DNA is TGTGCCAGCAGCTTATCCCCGGGGGGGACTGAAGCTTTCTTT. Residues: CASSLSPGGTEAFF.